This TCR beta chain was identified during a study of T cells in narcolepsy. Whole-study results and caveats: Comparing one patient's CSF and blood CD4+ clonotypes highlighted HCRT- and TRIB2-specific autoreactive clonotypes. Reportedly, autoreactive clonotypes were serially detected in patients' blood but not controls'.

A word on this clone: The target antigen is unknown.

There are 13 residues in the CDR3. The V gene end was trimmed by 8 bases and the J gene end by 4 bases; junction bases not matched to a gene: 4. Per the germline V gene, CDR1 is MDHEN and CDR2 is SYDVKM. The repertoire was sequenced with immunoSEQ multiplex PCR; TCRdb's copy has only in-frame clones and lacks some. The table has tens of thousands of clones, roughly 80% seen once. The receptor was isolated from a human donor with narcolepsy. The source material was CD45RA- memory CD4+ T cells from PBMCs. The chain uses TRBV28 and TRBJ1-4; 7 positions match TRBD1. CDR3 protein: CASRDSDNEKLFF. The CDR3 coding sequence is TGTGCCAGCCGGGACAGTGATAATGAAAAACTGTTTTTT.